Below are 19 T cell receptor beta chains sequenced from a single sample in a study of T cell clonality in common variable immunodeficiency. The study's findings and limits: Common variable immunodeficiency TCR beta sequences reportedly had fewer deletions and N-nucleotide insertions.

These receptors lack a known antigen. Produced via immunoSEQ multiplex PCR; TCRdb's table is partial and in-frame only. The table lists fewer than 30,000 clones, with no singletons. Sample: peripheral blood mononuclear cells. These receptors all stem from a human donor with common variable immunodeficiency.

Worth noting for this clone: Coverage ceases 3 residues before the CDR3 finishes, and the germline J gene fills in the end. The chain employs TRBV6-2 or TRBV6-3 and TRBJ1-4, with D possibly being TRBD1 (5 bases). This CDR3 has 14 residues. Germline assignment: CDR1 MNHEY and CDR2 SVGEGT. Trimming left V 6 bases short and J 8 bases short, with 16 bases between. The CDR3 is CASSSSGVEEKLFF. The covered CDR3 bases are TGTGCCAGCAGCTCCTCGGGGGTGGAGGAAAAA.

This clone was observed a few times. The read is 3 residues too short to cover the CDR3 end, so that end is filled in from the germline J gene. The V and J genes are TRBV6-2 or TRBV6-3 and TRBJ1-6; D gene unclear. The V gene's germline CDR1 is MNHEY and CDR2 SVGEGT. The CDR3 extends over 17 amino acids. The V end was cut by 2 bases, the J end by 7 bases, with 18 bases between. Partial CDR3 DNA: TGTGCCAGCAGTTACGTTTCGGTCCTGCGCTCCAATTCACCC. This translates into CASSYVSVLRSNSP. The full-length CDR3 reads as CASSYVSVLRSNSPLHF.

A word on this clone: Sequence at one end of the junction differs from germline and may be a read error. From the germline J gene comes the end of the CDR3, since the read stops 3 residues before it. The genes are TRBV7-9 and TRBJ2-2, with unresolved D. Germline V lookup: CDR1 SEHNR, CDR2 FQNEAQ (reference sequence). CDR3 size: 13 residues. The CDR3 region is CSSSYVATGELFF. The sequenced part of the CDR3 DNA is TGTTCCAGCAGCTACGTGGCCACCGGGGAG.

This clone showed up many times. The DNA ends 3 residues before the CDR3 does, and the rest of the CDR3 is filled in from the germline J gene. This chain uses TRBV5-5 with TRBJ2-3; D gene uncertain. Germline V gene lookup returns CDR1 SGHKS and CDR2 YYEKEE (reference sequence). The CDR3 has 14 amino acids. Trimming shortened V by 6 bases and J by 4 bases, and 15 bases separated the two germline ends. CDR3 DNA, as far as it was read: TGTGCCAGCAAGGTGGGCTATATAGCAGATACG. Translation gives CASKVGYIADT. Given in full, the CDR3 is CASKVGYIADTQYF. The full variable domain, in which reference TRBV5-5 and TRBJ2-3 provide the parts outside the CDR3, is DAGVTQSPTHLIKTRGQQVTLRCSPISGHKSVSWYQQVLGQGPQFIFQYYEKEERGRGNFPDRFSARQFPNYSSELNVNALLLGDSALYLCASKVGYIADTQYFGPGTRLTVL.

This clone has just a few counts. Sequencing ends 3 residues short of the CDR3 end; the germline J gene provides the rest. The V call is TRBV7-2, the J call TRBJ2-3, with D tentatively TRBD2 (6 bases). This CDR3 has 15 residues. Germline V CDR1 and CDR2: SGHTA, FQGNSA. V gave up 0 bases and J gave up 4 bases, with 11 bases separating them. CDR3: CASSLARGSADTQYF. The sequenced CDR3 bases are TGTGCCAGCAGCTTAGCACGGGGGAGCGCAGATACG.

Comments on this clone: Sequence at one end of the junction differs from germline and may be a read error. Sequencing ends 3 residues short of the CDR3 end; the germline J gene provides the rest. The genes are TRBV7-7 and TRBJ2-7, with no clear D. The CDR3 contains 15 residues. Germline CDR1 and CDR2: SSHAT and FNYEAQ (reference sequence). CDR3 protein: CASSLGSGSHYEQYF. The covered CDR3 bases are TGTGCTAGCAGCTTAGGTTCCGGGTCCCACTACGAG. Full variable domain (rest looked up from reference TRBV7-7 and TRBJ2-7): GAGVSQSPRYKVTKRGQDVTLRCDPISSHATLYWYQQALGQGPEFLTYFNYEAQPDKSGLPSDRFSAERPEGSISTLTIQRTEQRDSAMYRCASSLGSGSHYEQYFGPGTRLTVT.

On this clone itself: Coverage ceases 3 residues before the CDR3 finishes, and the germline J gene fills in the end. The chain recombines TRBV30 with TRBJ2-7; 8 bases agree with TRBD1. Germline-derived CDR1 and CDR2 are GTSNPN and SVGIG (reference sequence). The V and J ends lost 2 bases and 3 bases, in that order; junction bases with no gene match: 3. The CDR3 runs 13 residues. Here the CDR3 reads CAWSSTGGYEQYF. The covered CDR3 bases are TGTGCCTGGAGTTCCACAGGGGGCTACGAG. The whole variable domain, filled in from reference TRBV30 and TRBJ2-7, reads SQTIHQWPATLVQPVGSPLSLECTVEGTSNPNLYWYRQAAGRGLQLLFYSVGIGQISSEVPQNLSASRPQDRQFILSSKKLLLSDSGFYLCAWSSTGGYEQYFGPGTRLTVT.

In its sample, this clone was seen many times. The read ends 3 residues before the CDR3 terminus; that terminus is restored from the germline J gene. The chain carries TRBV19 and TRBJ1-4; D gene unclear. The germline V gene has CDR1 LNHDA and CDR2 SQIVND (reference sequence). V was trimmed by 8 bases and J by 8 bases, leaving 15 bases between them. This CDR3 region has 13 residues. The CDR3 loop is CASSDTDGEKLFF. The sequenced CDR3 bases are TGTGCCAGTTCCGACACAGACGGAGAAAAA.

This clone was found many times. With the read ending 3 residues before the CDR3 end, the germline J gene is used to fill in that end. The chain uses TRBV5-1 and TRBJ1-6, with 9 bases fitting TRBD1. The germline V gene encodes CDR1 SGHRS and CDR2 YFSETQ. J lost 6 bases, V lost 0 bases, and 7 bases had no gene match. This CDR3 is 17 amino acids long. Partial CDR3 DNA: TGCGCCAGCAGCTTGGACGGGATGGGACAGGGTAATTCACCC. Amino acids: CASSLDGMGQGNSP. The whole CDR3 sequence is CASSLDGMGQGNSPLHF.

This clone was picked up a small number of times. Read coverage stops 3 residues before the CDR3 terminus; the germline J gene supplies the remainder. This chain links TRBV20-1 with TRBJ2-7, with 7 nucleotides matching TRBD2. J lost 1 base, V lost 0 bases, and 6 bases had no gene match. This CDR3 has 15 amino acids. The V gene's germline CDR1 is DFQATT and CDR2 SNEGSKA (reference sequence). CDR3 amino acids: CSARDPRGTSYEQYF. CDR3 DNA, as far as it was read: TGCAGTGCTAGAGATCCGCGGGGGACTTCCTACGAG.

This clone showed up just a few times. Coverage ceases 3 residues before the CDR3 finishes, and the germline J gene fills in the end. V usage is TRBV7-8 and J usage is TRBJ1-5; D unclear. This CDR3 has 14 residues. V gave up 6 bases and J gave up 7 bases, with 16 bases separating them. Germline assignment: CDR1 SGHVS and CDR2 FQNEAQ. The CDR3 bases that were read are TGTGCCAGCAGTACGGCCGGTGGCGGCCAGCCC. Translating gives CASSTAGGGQP. The CDR3 as a whole reads CASSTAGGGQPQHF. Based on the CDR3 plus reference TRBV7-8 and TRBJ1-5, the full variable domain is GAGVSQSPRYKVAKRGQDVALRCDPISGHVSLFWYQQALGQGPEFLTYFQNEAQLDKSGLPSDRFFAERPEGSVSTLKIQRTQQEDSAVYLCASSTAGGGQPQHFGDGTRLSIL.

Ten or more counts support this clone. With the read ending 3 residues before the CDR3 end, the germline J gene is used to fill in that end. V is TRBV20-1 and J is TRBJ1-2; maybe TRBD1 (5 bases). CDR1 DFQATT and CDR2 SNEGSKA come from the germline V gene (reference sequence). V gave up 1 base and J gave up 4 bases, with 10 bases separating them. There are 13 residues in the CDR3. The sequenced CDR3 bases are TGCAGTGCTAGAGTCGCAGGGTTCTATGGC. Its translation: CSARVAGFYG. The full-length CDR3 reads as CSARVAGFYGYTF.

This clone was recorded at least ten times. The CDR3 extends 3 residues past the end of the read, so its final part is completed from the germline J gene. The chain employs TRBV20-1 and TRBJ2-3; TRBD2 aligns across 7 bases. Germline V gene data show CDR1 as DFQATT and CDR2 as SNEGSKA (reference sequence). This CDR3 is 14 amino acids long. V was clipped by 1 base and J by 3 bases; unmatched bases: 4. CDR3 amino acids: CSARAGGVTDTQYF. Incomplete CDR3 DNA: TGCAGTGCTAGAGCGGGGGGTGTTACAGATACG.

With respect to this clone: The DNA ends 3 residues before the CDR3 does, and the rest of the CDR3 is filled in from the germline J gene. The J gene is TRBJ1-1, the V gene TRBV7-9; D is possibly TRBD1 (6 bases). This CDR3 region has 14 residues. Germline assignment: CDR1 SEHNR and CDR2 FQNEAQ (reference sequence). With 7 bases removed from V and 0 bases from J, the gap between germline ends came to 12 bases. CDR3 protein: CASTWGLLNTEAFF. Partial CDR3 DNA: TGTGCCAGCACCTGGGGGCTGCTGAACACTGAA.

Ten or more counts support this clone. CDR3 bases read: TGTGCCAGCAGCCAGGGACTAGCGGGGCGGCACACCGGGGAG. Amino acid sequence: CASSQGLAGRHTGE. The full CDR3 protein reads CASSQGLAGRHTGELFF. V and J are TRBV6-2 or TRBV6-3 and TRBJ2-2, with 13 bases matching TRBD2. The read ends 3 residues shy of where the CDR3 ends; the end is completed using the germline J gene. The CDR3 covers 17 residues. After removal of 6 bases from V and 3 bases from J, the junction contained 7 bases not matched to a gene. CDR1 and CDR2 from the germline V gene are MNHEY and SVGEGT.

At least ten counts were recorded for this clone. The DNA ends 3 residues before the CDR3 does, and the rest of the CDR3 is filled in from the germline J gene. The chain combines TRBV29-1 with TRBJ1-2; 9 nucleotides agree with TRBD1. Germline loops: CDR1 SQVTM, CDR2 ANQGSEA. The CDR3 spans 13 residues. V was clipped by 4 bases and J by 7 bases; unmatched bases: 7. The CDR3 sequence: CSVVRDRVTGYTF. The CDR3 DNA, read in part, is TGCAGCGTTGTCCGGGACAGGGTGACTGGC.

This clone was seen repeatedly, ten times or more. The read falls 3 residues short of the CDR3 end, and the missing part is taken from the germline J gene. The chain links TRBV5-1 to TRBJ2-3; the D gene could be TRBD1 or TRBD2 (5 bases each). CDR3 size: 14 residues. With 4 bases removed from V and 5 bases from J, the gap between germline ends came to 14 bases. Germline CDR1 is SGHRS and CDR2 is YFSETQ. The CDR3 here is CASSEGRVKDTQYF. The DNA read from the CDR3 is TGCGCCAGCAGCGAGGGGAGAGTGAAAGATACG.

CDR3 loop: CASSLGTGVSDTQYF. CDR3 DNA (partial): TGTGCCAGCAGCTTAGGGACAGGGGTATCGGATACG. The V and J genes are TRBV7-9 and TRBJ2-3, with 9 bases aligning to TRBD1. The read ends 3 residues shy of where the CDR3 ends; the end is completed using the germline J gene. The CDR3 runs to 15 residues. J gave up 6 bases and V 1 base, and 5 bases lay outside the gene matches. Germline loops: CDR1 SEHNR, CDR2 FQNEAQ (reference sequence). The whole variable domain, remainder taken from reference TRBV7-9 and TRBJ2-3, is DTGVSQNPRHKITKRGQNVTFRCDPISEHNRLYWYRQTLGQGPEFLTYFQNEAQLEKSRLLSDRFSAERPKGSFSTLEIQRTEQGDSAMYLCASSLGTGVSDTQYFGPGTRLTVL.

This clone was detected many times. The read gets to within 3 residues of the CDR3 end, and the germline J gene fills in the rest. The chain combines TRBV5-1 with TRBJ2-1; TRBD2 might be the D (6 bases). The CDR3 has 16 residues. Trimming removed 3 bases from V and 3 bases from J, with 16 bases in between. CDR1 is SGHRS and CDR2 is YFSETQ in the germline V gene. The CDR3: CASSWGDFESYNEQFF. The CDR3 bases that were read are TGCGCCAGCAGCTGGGGGGATTTTGAGAGCTACAATGAG.